The TCR beta chain under discussion was sequenced for a study of T cell repertoires in cytomegalovirus infection. Study at large: Indications came from public TCR beta signatures; they pointed to CMV infection and to a matching HLA type.

Using its own MiXCR run on the reads, TCRdb lists one record per CDR3 protein. The data show approximately 120,000 distinct CDR3 sequences, 30% to 40% seen once. V gave up 4 bases and J gave up 4 bases, with 16 bases separating them. The CDR3 is 15 amino acids. Note on this clonotype: Its specificity is not known.

Material: CD8+ T cells from cultured PBMCs, obtained from culture after CMV antigen stimulation. V and J are TRBV12-3 or TRBV12-4 and TRBJ2-5, with D unresolved. The clonotype originates from a human donor in good health (CMV status not recorded). Some clones in this sample may be carry-over from other donors' samples. This CDR3 is CASSSISGEGETQYF. CDR3 in DNA: TGTGCCAGCAGTTCCATCAGTGGGGAAGGAGAGACCCAGTACTTC.